The 20 T cell receptor beta chains listed next were all sequenced from one sample in a study of T-cell reconstitution after alpha-beta-depleted transplantation in children. This sample's TCRbeta library carried unique molecular identifier barcodes. MiXCR was run by TCRdb on the PCR reads, yielding one entry per CDR3 protein. The sample shows some 450,000 distinct CDR3 sequences, roughly 43% of them seen only once. The specimen comprised PBMCs, sampled before TCRalphabeta/CD19-depleted stem cell transplant. The receptor source for this set is a girl under 10 years old with aplastic anemia, due to receive a stem cell transplant.

This clonotype was seen at least ten times. This sequence joins TRBV20-1 and TRBJ2-7, with no clear D. Trimming cost V 4 bases and J 0 bases, with 7 bases left between them. The CDR3 spans 12 residues. The germline CDR1 and CDR2 sequences are DFQATT and SNEGSKA (reference sequence). CDR3 in DNA: TGCAGTGCTAAACCTAGCTCCTACGAGCAGTACTTC. Translation: CSAKPSSYEQYF.

The J gene is TRBJ2-1, the V gene TRBV6-5; D possibly corresponds to TRBD2 (5 bases). V lost 0 bases, J lost 8 bases, and 8 bases lay in between. Germline lookup yields CDR1 MNHEY and CDR2 SVGAGI. The CDR3 spans 13 residues. CDR3 bases: TGTGCCAGCAGTTACTCAGTCGGGGATGAGCAGTTCTTC. This encodes CASSYSVGDEQFF.

The chain carries TRBV5-1 and TRBJ2-3; tentative D call: TRBD2 (5 bases). Trimming stripped 0 bases from V and 5 bases from J, with 16 bases between. CDR3 length equals 16 residues. CDR1 and CDR2 from the germline V gene are SGHRS and YFSETQ. The CDR3 loop is CASSLARPRSGDTQYF. CDR3 nucleotide sequence: TGCGCCAGCAGCTTGGCCCGACCACGGAGCGGAGATACGCAGTATTTT. The variable domain in full, with the rest retrieved from reference TRBV5-1 and TRBJ2-3, is KAGVTQTPRYLIKTRGQQVTLSCSPISGHRSVSWYQQTPGQGLQFLFEYFSETQRNKGNFPGRFSGRQFSNSRSEMNVSTLELGDSALYLCASSLARPRSGDTQYFGPGTRLTVL.

The sample holds a few counts of this clonotype. The rearrangement joins TRBV4-1 to TRBJ2-1, with TRBD2 matching 14 bases. CDR3 length: 18 amino acids. J gave up 0 bases and V 8 bases, and 9 bases lay outside the gene matches. Germline CDR1 is MGHRA and CDR2 is YSYEKL. The CDR3 DNA is TGCGCCAGCCAGGCCGGGACTAGCGGGAGTAGCTCCTACAATGAGCAGTTCTTC. Protein product: CASQAGTSGSSSYNEQFF.

This clonotype was observed many times. V gene TRBV2 combines with J gene TRBJ1-1, with no clear D. CDR3 size: 11 residues. The V gene's germline CDR1 is SNHLY and CDR2 FYNNEI. V lost 11 bases and J lost 10, with 17 bases in between. The CDR3 region has the DNA TGTGCCCTAGGAGGTGAGCGGGGAGCTTTCTTT. Translation: CALGGERGAFF.

The chain combines TRBV4-1 with TRBJ2-7, with D possibly being TRBD1 or TRBD2 (5 bases each). Trimming shortened V by 3 bases and J by 3 bases, and 18 bases separated the two germline ends. CDR3 length: 16 amino acids. The V gene's germline CDR1 is MGHRA and CDR2 YSYEKL. In DNA, the CDR3 is TGCGCCAGCAGCCACGGCTCCCGGGACCCGGGCTACGAGCAGTACTTC. Amino acid sequence: CASSHGSRDPGYEQYF.

This rearrangement joins TRBV20-1 to TRBJ2-7; D unresolved. The CDR3 consists of 15 residues. The germline gives CDR1 DFQATT, CDR2 SNEGSKA (reference sequence). V lost 3 bases and J lost 0, with 15 bases in between. The CDR3 coding sequence is TGCAGTGCTAGCCTACCCACCGCTCCCTCCTACGAGCAGTACTTC. This encodes CSASLPTAPSYEQYF.

Ten or more counts support this clonotype. The chain combines TRBV11-1 with TRBJ1-3; TRBD1 might be the D (5 bases). The V end lost 1 base, the J end lost 0 bases, and 16 bases lay between the germline ends. This CDR3 spans 18 amino acids. Germline CDR1 and CDR2: SGHAT and FQDESV (reference sequence). The CDR3: CASSLGDYRTLSGNTIYF. DNA of the CDR3: TGTGCCAGCAGCTTAGGTGACTACAGGACACTCTCTGGAAACACCATATATTTT.

V usage is TRBV20-1 and J usage is TRBJ1-5, with a possible D match to TRBD1 (5 bases). CDR1 is DFQATT, CDR2 SNEGSKA, per germline (reference sequence). The CDR3 contains 13 residues. V was cut by 3 bases and J by 7 bases, with 13 bases left in between. The CDR3 protein is CSASGQGVQPQHF. CDR3 coding DNA: TGCAGTGCTAGTGGACAAGGGGTACAGCCCCAGCATTTT.

The table lists this clonotype with a few counts. V usage is TRBV20-1 and J usage is TRBJ2-7, with D unresolved. Trimming stripped 5 bases from V and 0 bases from J, with 11 bases between. Germline V gene data show CDR1 as DFQATT and CDR2 as SNEGSKA (reference sequence). The CDR3 runs to 13 residues. The CDR3 here is CSAFHNPSYEQYF. CDR3 DNA sequence: TGCAGTGCTTTTCACAACCCCTCCTACGAGCAGTACTTC.

The V call is TRBV28, the J call TRBJ2-7, with D possibly matching TRBD1 (6 bases). Looked up from germline, CDR1 is MDHEN and CDR2 is SYDVKM. Trimming pared 6 bases from V and 6 bases from J, leaving 27 bases between. The CDR3 has 17 residues. The DNA for the CDR3 is TGTGCCAGCAGCTTTATACCGGGCGGCCCTACAGGGCGCGAGCAGTACTTC. Amino acids: CASSFIPGGPTGREQYF. The full variable domain, in which reference TRBV28 and TRBJ2-7 provide the parts outside the CDR3, is DVKVTQSSRYLVKRTGEKVFLECVQDMDHENMFWYRQDPGLGLRLIYFSYDVKMKEKGDIPEGYSVSREKKERFSLILESASTNQTSMYLCASSFIPGGPTGREQYFGPGTRLTVT.

The chain recombines TRBV20-1 with TRBJ2-3, with D perhaps matching TRBD2 (6 bases). V shed 6 bases and J shed 4 bases, with 20 bases lying between them. Germline CDR1 DFQATT, CDR2 SNEGSKA (reference sequence). This CDR3 region has 15 residues. The CDR3 region is CSAEDYSPFADTQYF. CDR3 DNA sequence: TGCAGTGCAGAGGACTATTCGCCGTTCGCAGATACGCAGTATTTT.

The chain couples TRBV29-1 to TRBJ2-7; D uncertain. Germline V lookup: CDR1 SQVTM, CDR2 ANQGSEA. The CDR3 covers 13 residues. The germline V and J ends were trimmed by 1 base and 7 bases, with 14 bases remaining between them. CDR3: CSVEAGGVGEQYF. In nucleotides, the CDR3 is TGCAGCGTTGAAGCCGGTGGGGTCGGTGAGCAGTACTTC.

This clonotype has just a few counts. The gene calls are TRBV4-1 and TRBJ2-3, with TRBD1 identical over 7 bases. Per the germline V gene, CDR1 is MGHRA and CDR2 is YSYEKL. This CDR3 comprises 15 residues. V dropped 4 bases and J dropped 6; count of bases not matched to a gene: 10. As DNA, the CDR3 is TGCGCCAGCAGCCGTCGAAGGGGGCCGGGTGATACGCAGTATTTT. Amino acid sequence: CASSRRRGPGDTQYF.

The chain links TRBV20-1 to TRBJ2-1, with TRBD2 identical over 7 bases. Trimming at V came to 3 bases and at J to 8 bases, leaving 7 bases not matched to a gene. CDR1 and CDR2 (germline): DFQATT, SNEGSKA (reference sequence). The length of the CDR3 is 13 residues. The CDR3 spells CSARGRAGYEQFF. In DNA form, the CDR3 reads TGCAGTGCTAGGGGGAGGGCCGGCTATGAGCAGTTCTTC.

In this sample, this clonotype turned up a few times. J is TRBJ2-4 and V is TRBV7-9; tentatively, D is TRBD2 (6 bases). Per the germline V gene, CDR1 is SEHNR and CDR2 is FQNEAQ (reference sequence). The germline V and J ends were trimmed by 1 base and 7 bases, with 20 bases remaining between them. This CDR3 contains 17 residues. CDR3: CASSLGAGRPRGNIQYF. The CDR3 DNA is TGTGCCAGCAGCTTAGGAGCGGGCCGTCCACGGGGCAACATTCAGTACTTC.

This rearrangement joins TRBV20-1 to TRBJ1-2; D call uncertain. Germline CDR1 DFQATT, CDR2 SNEGSKA (reference sequence). Trimming took 3 bases from V and 6 from J, leaving 14 bases between them. The CDR3 covers 13 residues. CDR3 sequence reads: CSASLQNKDGYTF. The CDR3, as DNA: TGCAGTGCTAGTTTACAGAATAAAGATGGCTACACCTTC.

This chain connects TRBV5-1 to TRBJ1-3; D perhaps matches TRBD1 (5 bases). This CDR3 spans 15 amino acids. Per the germline V gene, CDR1 is SGHRS and CDR2 is YFSETQ. Trimming removed 4 bases from V and 0 bases from J, with 11 bases in between. CDR3 protein: CASSLSGLSGNTIYF. The CDR3 DNA sequence: TGCGCCAGCAGCCTCTCAGGGCTCTCTGGAAACACCATATATTTT. The entire variable domain, with the rest obtained from reference TRBV5-1 and TRBJ1-3, is as follows: KAGVTQTPRYLIKTRGQQVTLSCSPISGHRSVSWYQQTPGQGLQFLFEYFSETQRNKGNFPGRFSGRQFSNSRSEMNVSTLELGDSALYLCASSLSGLSGNTIYFGEGSWLTVV.

The sample holds many counts of this clonotype. The gene calls are TRBV7-6 and TRBJ2-5; TRBD2 matches 14 bases. With V trimmed by 5 bases and J by 6 bases, 14 bases remained unmatched. Germline V gives CDR1 SGHVS, CDR2 FNYEAQ. This CDR3 comprises 18 residues. The chain's CDR3 is CASSAITGTSGSRQTQYF. The CDR3 bases are TGTGCCAGCAGCGCAATTACCGGGACTAGCGGGAGTAGACAGACCCAGTACTTC.

This clonotype has only one observation. A read error may produce the germline difference seen at one junction end. For the CDR3, the DNA is TGTGCCTGCAGCTTAAGGCGACAGGGGGCGGGGGAGACCCAGTACTTC. The encoded protein is CACSLRRQGAGETQYF. The chain has TRBV7-2 and TRBJ2-5, with 10 bases fitting TRBD1. Per the germline V gene, CDR1 is SGHTA and CDR2 is FQGNSA. The CDR3 covers 16 residues.